Listed below are T cell receptor beta chains from one sample, sequenced in a study of OX40 agonist ivuxolimab in advanced cancers. Data came from immunoSEQ multiplex PCR; TCRdb stores just in-frame clones and leaves some out. The top ten hold 4% to 5% of the sample, which has about 34,000 clones, about nine tenths seen once. The sequencing used CD4+ or CD8+ T cells sorted from blood, collected in a trial of the OX40 agonist ivuxolimab. These receptor sequences come from an adult with an advanced solid tumor such as melanoma, head and neck, liver or kidney cancer. Both conserved end residues are part of each CDR3. Each record gives: clone size, J gene, D gene, CDR3 length, V gene, CDR3 protein, CDR3 DNA. D genes are given only for firm matches. Size values are once, few and many counts, or a class for expanded clones, and some rows have none.

- | TRBJ1-1 | - | 13 | TRBV27 | CASGLTMNTEAFF | TGTGCCAGCGGTTTAACCATGAACACTGAAGCTTTCTTT
- | TRBJ2-2 | TRBD2 | 15 | TRBV5-1 | CASTIGAGARRELFF | TGCGCCAGCACCATCGGGGCGGGAGCCCGTCGGGAGCTGTTTTTT
- | TRBJ1-1 | - | 14 | TRBV7-9 | CASSIHREGTEAFF | TGTGCCAGCAGCATACACAGGGAGGGGACTGAAGCTTTCTTT
- | TRBJ2-5 | TRBD1 | 16 | TRBV7-6 | CASTEGTGALGETQYF | TGTGCCAGCACCGAGGGGACAGGGGCTCTGGGTGAGACCCAGTACTTC
once | TRBJ2-1 | - | 17 | TRBV11-1 | CASSLALGGPHDNEQFF | TGTGCCAGCAGCTTAGCTTTAGGGGGGCCTCATGACAATGAGCAGTTCTTC
- | TRBJ2-7 | - | 12 | TRBV21-1 | CARYRQSYEQYF | TGTGCCCGCTACCGACAGTCCTACGAGCAGTACTTC
- | TRBJ1-2 | - | 12 | TRBV30 | CACHEGGYGYTF | TGTGCCTGTCATGAGGGCGGGTATGGCTACACCTTC
- | TRBJ2-7 | TRBD2 | 15 | TRBV28 | CASTASGRLVYEQYF | TGTGCCAGCACCGCTAGCGGGAGGTTGGTCTACGAGCAGTACTTC
- | TRBJ2-1 | TRBD1 | 13 | TRBV30 | CAWTGQVYNEQFF | TGTGCCTGGACGGGACAGGTCTACAATGAGCAGTTCTTC
- | TRBJ1-1 | - | 14 | TRBV28 | CASSLTGVGTEAFF | TGTGCCAGCAGTTTAACCGGCGTGGGGACTGAAGCTTTCTTT
- | TRBJ1-2 | - | 17 | TRBV28 | CASSLTGANLLNYGYTF | TGTGCCAGCAGCCTGACAGGAGCAAACTTACTTAACTATGGCTACACCTTC
- | TRBJ2-5 | - | 15 | TRBV2 | CASSEALGTQETQYF | TGTGCCAGCAGTGAAGCGCTGGGGACACAAGAGACCCAGTACTTC
few | TRBJ1-2 | TRBD1 | 15 | TRBV28 | CAGRDSTGPNYGYTF | TGTGCCGGCAGGGACAGCACAGGTCCTAACTATGGCTACACCTTC
few | TRBJ1-5 | - | 13 | TRBV19 | CASSSESNQPQHF | TGTGCCAGTAGTAGCGAGAGCAATCAGCCCCAGCATTTT
- | TRBJ2-3 | TRBD2 | 14 | TRBV7-3 | CASSLGLAGDTQYF | TGTGCCAGCAGCCTGGGACTAGCGGGAGATACGCAGTATTTT
once | TRBJ1-1 | - | 17 | TRBV4-1 | CASSPQTRHIMNTEAFF | TGCGCCAGCAGCCCCCAAACACGTCACATTATGAACACTGAAGCTTTCTTT
- | TRBJ2-3 | TRBD1 | 15 | TRBV7-3 | CASSLRTGERDTQYF | TGTGCCAGCAGCTTAAGGACAGGGGAAAGAGATACGCAGTATTTT
- | TRBJ1-5 | TRBD1 | 15 | TRBV6-1 | CASSETGVSDQPQHF | TGTGCCAGCAGTGAGACAGGGGTCTCCGATCAGCCCCAGCATTTT
- | TRBJ1-1 | TRBD1 | 14 | TRBV5-1 | CASSSGQGATEAFF | TGCGCCAGCAGCTCGGGACAGGGGGCCACTGAAGCTTTCTTT
- | TRBJ2-6 | - | 15 | TRBV9 | CASSASISGANVLTF | TGTGCCAGCAGCGCCTCCATCTCTGGGGCCAACGTCCTGACTTTC
- | TRBJ2-2 | - | 11 | TRBV7-2 | CASSLFGELFF | TGTGCCAGCAGCTTGTTCGGGGAGCTGTTTTTT
- | TRBJ1-1 | - | 15 | TRBV6-5 | CASSSEEGDSTEAFF | TGTGCCAGCAGTAGTGAGGAGGGGGATAGCACTGAAGCTTTCTTT
- | TRBJ2-7 | - | 11 | TRBV25-1 | CASSEFREQYF | TGTGCCAGCAGTGAATTCAGGGAGCAGTACTTC
once | TRBJ1-2 | - | 15 | TRBV5-5 | CASSSRLAGDYGYTF | TGTGCCAGCAGCTCACGCCTGGCGGGGGACTATGGCTACACCTTC
- | TRBJ2-7 | TRBD1 | 14 | TRBV7-9 | CASSDRVTSYEQYF | TGTGCCAGCAGCGACAGGGTTACTTCCTACGAGCAGTACTTC
- | TRBJ2-7 | TRBD1 | 14 | TRBV7-9 | CASSSGQWIYEQYF | TGTGCCAGCAGCTCGGGACAGTGGATCTACGAGCAGTACTTC
once | TRBJ1-1 | - | 14 | TRBV28 | CASSLSVGLAEAFF | TGTGCCAGCAGTTTATCAGTTGGGTTGGCTGAAGCTTTCTTT
- | TRBJ1-2 | - | 13 | TRBV7-2 | CASSLISPYGYTF | TGTGCCAGCAGCTTGATATCGCCATATGGCTACACCTTC
- | TRBJ1-4 | - | 13 | TRBV30 | CAWSVHQDEKLFF | TGTGCCTGGAGTGTACATCAGGACGAAAAACTGTTTTTT